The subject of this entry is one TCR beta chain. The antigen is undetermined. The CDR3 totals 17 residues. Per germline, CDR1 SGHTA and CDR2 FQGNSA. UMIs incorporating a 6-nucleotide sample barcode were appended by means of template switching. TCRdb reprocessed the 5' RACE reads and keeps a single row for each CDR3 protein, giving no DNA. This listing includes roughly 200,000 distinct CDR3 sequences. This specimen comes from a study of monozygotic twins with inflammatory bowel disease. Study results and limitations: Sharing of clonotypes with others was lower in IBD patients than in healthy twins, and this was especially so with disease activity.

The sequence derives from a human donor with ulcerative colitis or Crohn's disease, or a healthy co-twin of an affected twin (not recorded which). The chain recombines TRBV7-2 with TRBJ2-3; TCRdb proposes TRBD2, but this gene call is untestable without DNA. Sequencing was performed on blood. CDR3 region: CASSLDIRREGRDTQYF.